This TCR beta chain was obtained from a study of persistence of HIV-infected CD4 T cells. The immunoSEQ assay was version 4, run in survey mode. The method was immunoSEQ multiplex PCR; TCRdb's version includes in-frame clones alone and lacks a portion of them. The sample lists tens of thousands of clones; around 82% were seen once. The CDR3 spans 14 residues. Trimming cost V 6 bases and J 3 bases; bases outside gene matches: 7. Germline-derived CDR1 and CDR2 are MNHEY and SVGAGI. Study results and limitations: TCRbeta richness was lower in CMV- and Gag-responding cells than in anti-CD3/anti-CD28-responding cells.

An overlapping HIV-1 Gag peptide pool stimulated these cells at about 0.94 ug/peptide/mL. Memory cells lacking CD40L and CD69 with high CD45RO were sorted. Donors had undetectable plasma HIV-1 RNA, under 50 copies/mL, for 4+ years. For around 18 hours, CD8-depleted PBMCs received anti-CD28/CD49d costimulation, a CD40-blocking antibody and enfuvirtide. A remark on this clone: The antigen remains unidentified.

The chain carries TRBV6-5 and TRBJ2-7; 8 bases are shared with TRBD1. Specimen: CD4+ T cells sorted from PBMCs after approximately 20-hour stimulation, collected from a patient who received antiretroviral therapy. The TCR was taken from an adult woman with HIV who was CMV-seropositive. The CDR3 is CASSRTGSSYEQYF. The CDR3 nucleotides are TGTGCCAGCAGCAGGACAGGGTCCAGCTACGAGCAGTACTTC.